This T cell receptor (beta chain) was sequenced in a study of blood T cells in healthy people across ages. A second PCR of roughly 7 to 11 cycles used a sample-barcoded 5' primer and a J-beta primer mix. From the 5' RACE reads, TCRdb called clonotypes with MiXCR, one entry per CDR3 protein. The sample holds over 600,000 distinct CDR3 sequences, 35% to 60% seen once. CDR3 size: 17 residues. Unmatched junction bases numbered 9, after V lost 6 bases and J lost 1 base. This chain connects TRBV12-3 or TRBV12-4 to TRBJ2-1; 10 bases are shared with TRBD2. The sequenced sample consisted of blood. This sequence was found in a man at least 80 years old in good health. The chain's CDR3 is CASSLIAGGPSYNEQFF. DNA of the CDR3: TGTGCCAGCAGCCTCATAGCGGGAGGCCCTTCCTACAATGAGCAGTTCTTC.